The 31 T cell receptor beta chains presented below share a single source sample, sequenced in a study of cytomegalovirus exposure and HLA in healthy donors. Use of 60 Vbeta and 13 Jbeta primers characterized the PCR. Profiling relied on immunoSEQ multiplex PCR, and the TCRdb table lists in-frame clones only, not all of them. The sample totals 150,000 or so clones. Source material: PBMCs. The source of these receptors is a man aged 25-45 years in good health and CMV-seronegative.

The CDR3 nucleotides are TGCAGTGCCGAGGACAGGGGGTTTCAGTACTTC. Its translation: CSAEDRGFQYF. The chain is built from TRBV20-1 and TRBJ2-7, with TRBD1 matching over 10 bases. J was trimmed by 10 bases and V by 6 bases; bases with no gene match: 6. From germline, CDR1 is DFQATT and CDR2 SNEGSKA (reference sequence). The CDR3 spans 11 residues.

This chain joins TRBV7-2 and TRBJ2-7; D call uncertain. The V and J ends lost 3 bases and 5 bases respectively, with 5 bases between them. Per germline, CDR1 SGHTA and CDR2 FQGNSA. CDR3 length: 11 amino acids. The CDR3 here is CASSFIHEQYF. The DNA for the CDR3 is TGTGCCAGCAGCTTTATCCACGAGCAGTACTTC.

The rearrangement links TRBV5-1 to TRBJ1-2; 8 bases match TRBD1. Germline loops: CDR1 SGHRS, CDR2 YFSETQ. The CDR3 sequence is 15 residues long. J gave up 2 bases and V 6 bases, and 9 bases lay outside the gene matches. CDR3: CASTEDRASNYGYTF. The DNA for the CDR3 is TGCGCCAGCACCGAGGACAGGGCGAGCAACTATGGCTACACCTTC.

The chain is built from TRBV20-1 and TRBJ2-5; D ambiguous. The J call may be faulty, since TRBJ2-7 better matches the DNA end. Germline V gene sequence: CDR1 DFQATT, CDR2 SNEGSKA (reference sequence). The length of the CDR3 is 10 residues. For the CDR3, the DNA is TGCAGTGCTAGGCTCTACGAGCAGTACTTC. Its translation is CSARLYEQYF.

In the case of this clone: Other DNA sequences in this specimen translate into the identical CDR3. The chain uses TRBV2 and TRBJ1-1, with a possible D match to TRBD1 (6 bases). V gave up 10 bases and J gave up 1 base, with 10 bases separating them. The CDR3 length is 12 residues. Germline V gene lookup returns CDR1 SNHLY and CDR2 FYNNEI. Here the CDR3 reads CAIMTGNTEAFF. DNA for the CDR3: TGTGCCATAATGACAGGGAACACTGAAGCTTTCTTT.

The J gene is TRBJ2-7, the V gene TRBV7-2; D gene ambiguous. The CDR3 is 12 amino acids. V shed 1 base and J shed 3 bases, with 4 bases lying between them. Germline V lookup: CDR1 SGHTA, CDR2 FQGNSA. As DNA, the CDR3 is TGTGCCAGCAGCTTAGTCGGCTACGAGCAGTACTTC. Protein: CASSLVGYEQYF.

The chain joins TRBV6-6 to TRBJ1-1; 8 nucleotides align to TRBD1. The ends lost 5 bases at V and 5 bases at J; junction bases unmatched: 7. The CDR3 has 14 residues. Germline CDR1 is MNHNY and CDR2 is SVGAGI (reference sequence). The CDR3 region is CASSTGQGDTEAFF. The CDR3, as DNA: TGTGCCAGCAGTACCGGACAGGGAGATACTGAAGCTTTCTTT.

The rearrangement joins TRBV7-2 to TRBJ1-2; a weak D match, TRBD1 (5 bases). The CDR3 totals 14 residues. V lost 4 bases and J 7 bases, leaving 16 bases between the germline ends. Germline CDR1 reads SGHTA; CDR2 reads FQGNSA. For the CDR3, the DNA is TGTGCCAGCAGCTCACTCAGGGTGGAGAGTGGCTACACCTTC. It translates to CASSSLRVESGYTF. Based on the CDR3 plus reference TRBV7-2 and TRBJ1-2, the full variable domain is GAGVSQSPSNKVTEKGKDVELRCDPISGHTALYWYRQSLGQGLEFLIYFQGNSAPDKSGLPSDRFSAERTGGSVSTLTIQRTQQEDSAVYLCASSSLRVESGYTFGSGTRLTVV.

The V call is TRBV6-5, the J call TRBJ2-2, with TRBD2 matching over 7 bases. From germline, CDR1 is MNHEY and CDR2 SVGAGI. The CDR3 length is 13 residues. J lost 7 bases, V lost 7 bases, and 6 bases had no gene match. CDR3 sequence: CASKAGEVGELFF. CDR3 in DNA: TGTGCCAGCAAGGCGGGAGAGGTCGGGGAGCTGTTTTTT.

The chain combines TRBV7-8 with TRBJ1-1; 9 bases line up with TRBD1. The junction had 11 bases not matched to a gene; V was cut back by 1 base and J by 5 bases. This CDR3 is built from 17 residues. The germline V gene encodes CDR1 SGHVS and CDR2 FQNEAQ. The CDR3 DNA is TGTGCCAGCAGCTTAGTACGTACAGGGGGCGGGAGAACTGAAGCTTTCTTT. Residues: CASSLVRTGGGRTEAFF.

The rearrangement uses TRBV11-3 and TRBJ2-2; TRBD2 matches 7 bases. The V and J ends lost 5 bases and 8 bases, in that order; junction bases with no gene match: 11. This CDR3 contains 15 residues. The germline CDR1 and CDR2 sequences are SGHNT and YENEEA. Written as DNA, the CDR3 is TGTGCCAGCAGCCCCGCCGGGCTAGCGGCTGGGGAGCTGTTTTTT. Its protein product is CASSPAGLAAGELFF. The full variable domain, rest sourced from reference TRBV11-3 and TRBJ2-2, is EAGVVQSPRYKIIEKKQPVAFWCNPISGHNTLYWYLQNLGQGPELLIRYENEEAVDDSQLPKDRFSAERLKGVDSTLKIQPAELGDSAVYLCASSPAGLAAGELFFGEGSRLTVL.

As concerns this clone: At one of its ends the junction is not consistent with the germline gene, which may arise from a read error. V gene TRBV6-5 combines with J gene TRBJ1-2; TRBD1 might be the D (5 bases). This CDR3 has 14 residues. Germline V gene lookup returns CDR1 MNHEY and CDR2 SVGAGI. The CDR3 loop is CASCYSRDFYGYTF. CDR3 coding DNA: TGTGCCAGCTGTTATAGCAGGGACTTCTATGGCTACACCTTC.

This chain joins TRBV7-7 and TRBJ2-5; possible D gene TRBD2, 6 bases. V was shortened by 2 bases and J by 0 bases, with 10 bases between the two germline ends. Per the germline V gene, CDR1 is SSHAT and CDR2 is FNYEAQ (reference sequence). CDR3 length: 15 amino acids. CDR3 amino acids: CASSLRREYQETQYF. CDR3 in DNA: TGTGCCAGCAGCTTAAGGAGGGAGTACCAAGAGACCCAGTACTTC.

The rearrangement links TRBV28 to TRBJ1-1; 7 nucleotides agree with TRBD1. J was trimmed by 8 bases and V by 1 base; bases with no gene match: 4. Germline loops: CDR1 MDHEN, CDR2 SYDVKM. CDR3 length equals 13 residues. The CDR3 DNA follows: TGTGCCAGCAGTTTATTGGCGGGACAGGAAGCTTTCTTT. Its protein is CASSLLAGQEAFF.

The chain carries TRBV4-2 and TRBJ2-1, with TRBD2 as a possible D gene (5 bases). This CDR3 has 15 amino acids. With 3 bases removed from V and 5 bases from J, the gap between germline ends came to 14 bases. The germline gives CDR1 LGHNA, CDR2 YNFKEQ. The CDR3 sequence: CASSHFGLPHNEQFF. The CDR3 region has the DNA TGTGCCAGCAGCCATTTCGGACTTCCCCACAATGAGCAGTTCTTC.

The chain recombines TRBV7-3 with TRBJ2-5, with D possibly TRBD2 on 6 matching bases. The germline V and J ends were trimmed by 6 bases and 3 bases, with 14 bases remaining between them. Germline loops: CDR1 SGHTA, CDR2 FQGTGA. The CDR3 spans 14 residues. CDR3 bases: TGTGCCAGCAGAAAGGGACTGCAGGAAGAGACCCAGTACTTC. It yields the protein CASRKGLQEETQYF.

The chain links TRBV5-1 to TRBJ2-3; D not certain. The V end was cut by 4 bases, the J end by 6 bases, with 15 bases between. Per germline, CDR1 SGHRS and CDR2 YFSETQ. There are 14 residues in the CDR3. CDR3 DNA: TGCGCCAGCAGCAGAGAGTCCTCAGGTGATACGCAGTATTTT. It translates to CASSRESSGDTQYF.

Worth noting for this clone: The sample has other DNA sequences that encode this CDR3 too. This chain uses TRBV5-4 with TRBJ1-2; 7 nucleotides match TRBD1. J was trimmed by 2 bases and V by 0 bases; bases with no gene match: 4. CDR1 is SGHNT and CDR2 is YYREEE in the germline V gene (reference sequence). The CDR3 consists of 15 residues. The CDR3 protein is CASSLGGQTNYGYTF. In DNA form, the CDR3 reads TGTGCCAGCAGCTTGGGGGGACAGACCAACTATGGCTACACCTTC.

The chain employs TRBV5-8 and TRBJ2-5, with a tentative D call TRBD2 (5 bases). The CDR3 runs to 15 residues. V lost 0 bases and J 5 bases, leaving 14 bases between the germline ends. The V gene's germline CDR1 is SGHTS and CDR2 YDEGEE. The CDR3 coding sequence is TGTGCCAGCAGCTTGGTTCCTCCCGGCGGGGAGACCCAGTACTTC. It is translated as CASSLVPPGGETQYF.

The chain recombines TRBV4-1 with TRBJ2-7; 8 bases agree with TRBD1. Germline assignment: CDR1 MGHRA and CDR2 YSYEKL. The CDR3 has 17 residues. V lost 2 bases to trimming and J lost 6 bases; unmatched junction nucleotides: 15. The CDR3 region is CASSQPSGQGIPLEQYF. The DNA of the CDR3 is TGCGCCAGCAGCCAACCTTCCGGACAGGGTATTCCCCTCGAGCAGTACTTC.

This chain links TRBV11-3 with TRBJ2-7; D unclear. Germline values: CDR1 SGHNT, CDR2 YENEEA. CDR3 length: 14 amino acids. Trimming pared 3 bases from V and 0 bases from J, leaving 9 bases between. CDR3 in DNA: TGTGCCAGCAGCTTCTTGTCCAGCTCCTACGAGCAGTACTTC. Protein sequence: CASSFLSSSYEQYF.

This chain uses TRBV10-2 with TRBJ2-4; 8 bases align to TRBD2. V lost 8 bases, J lost 0 bases, and 6 bases stayed unmatched. Per the germline V gene, CDR1 is WSHSY and CDR2 is SAAADI. This CDR3 has 15 residues. CDR3: CASSRGGLAKNIQYF. CDR3 in DNA: TGCGCCAGCTCCCGGGGGGGGCTAGCCAAAAACATTCAGTACTTC.

The chain links TRBV5-1 to TRBJ2-1; D unresolved. This CDR3 region has 13 residues. CDR1 SGHRS and CDR2 YFSETQ come from the germline V gene. The ends were cut back, 0 bases at V and 5 bases at J, with 6 bases in the middle. CDR3 protein: CASSLGLNNEQFF. CDR3 DNA sequence: TGCGCCAGCAGCTTGGGACTTAACAATGAGCAGTTCTTC. Supplemented by reference TRBV5-1 and TRBJ2-1, the full variable domain reads KAGVTQTPRYLIKTRGQQVTLSCSPISGHRSVSWYQQTPGQGLQFLFEYFSETQRNKGNFPGRFSGRQFSNSRSEMNVSTLELGDSALYLCASSLGLNNEQFFGPGTRLTVL.

The CDR3 spells CASSFYRDSSYNEQFF. The CDR3 DNA sequence: TGCGCCAGCAGCTTCTACCGGGACAGCTCCTACAATGAGCAGTTCTTC. The V gene is TRBV5-1, the J gene TRBJ2-1; 7 nucleotides match TRBD1. The CDR3 consists of 16 residues. Unmatched junction bases numbered 5, after V lost 2 bases and J lost 0 bases. Germline V CDR1 and CDR2: SGHRS, YFSETQ.

The chain couples TRBV11-3 to TRBJ2-3, with D perhaps matching TRBD2 (6 bases). Germline V CDR1 and CDR2: SGHNT, YENEEA. V was shortened by 3 bases and J by 3 bases, with 16 bases between the two germline ends. This CDR3 is built from 16 residues. CDR3 bases: TGTGCCAGCAGCTTGGGTAGGCGGGAAACAACAGATACGCAGTATTTT. Its protein is CASSLGRRETTDTQYF.

The chain couples TRBV28 to TRBJ1-1, with a tentative D call TRBD1 (5 bases). With 6 bases removed from V and 3 bases from J, the gap between germline ends came to 17 bases. The germline V gene has CDR1 MDHEN and CDR2 SYDVKM. The CDR3 runs to 15 residues. CDR3 amino acids: CASSPGGGRDTEAFF. For the CDR3, the DNA is TGTGCCAGCAGCCCGGGCGGGGGAAGAGACACTGAAGCTTTCTTT.

This chain uses TRBV2 with TRBJ2-7; 11 bases are shared with TRBD2. The CDR3 has 16 amino acids. CDR1 and CDR2 (germline): SNHLY, FYNNEI. V lost 7 bases and J lost 2; bases outside the gene matches: 10. The CDR3 loop is CASTGTSGPWAYEQYF. The CDR3 region has the DNA TGTGCCAGCACCGGGACTAGCGGCCCCTGGGCCTACGAGCAGTACTTC.

This chain uses TRBV29-1 with TRBJ2-7; 13 bases are shared with TRBD2. Germline loops: CDR1 SQVTM, CDR2 ANQGSEA. The CDR3 runs to 14 residues. Trimming removed 6 bases from V and 5 bases from J; junction bases left unmatched: 7. The CDR3 DNA reads TGCAGCGTGACCCGGACTAGCGGGAGCGACGAGCAGTACTTC. Amino acid sequence: CSVTRTSGSDEQYF.

The V and J genes are TRBV30 and TRBJ1-2, with D possibly matching TRBD1 (5 bases). The CDR3 is 14 residues long. Trimming left V 0 bases short and J 3 bases short, with 11 bases between. Germline values: CDR1 GTSNPN, CDR2 SVGIG (reference sequence). CDR3 DNA sequence: TGTGCCTGGAGTGTAGCCCCCAGGGACTATGGCTACACCTTC. Translating gives CAWSVAPRDYGYTF.

This chain uses TRBV6-1 with TRBJ1-1; no firm D call. The CDR3 covers 15 residues. Trimming took 2 bases from V and 0 from J, leaving 10 bases between them. Germline CDR1 MNHNS, CDR2 SASEGT. The CDR3 region is CASSETQALNTEAFF. CDR3 DNA sequence: TGTGCCAGCAGTGAAACCCAGGCCTTGAACACTGAAGCTTTCTTT.

The V and J genes are TRBV5-6 and TRBJ2-7; tentatively, D is TRBD2 (6 bases). The CDR3 sequence is 12 residues long. CDR1 is SGHDT, CDR2 YYEEEE, per germline. Trimming removed 2 bases from V and 6 bases from J, with 9 bases in between. In DNA, the CDR3 is TGTGCCAGCAGCTTCGGGGGACCCGAGCAGTACTTC. Translated: CASSFGGPEQYF.